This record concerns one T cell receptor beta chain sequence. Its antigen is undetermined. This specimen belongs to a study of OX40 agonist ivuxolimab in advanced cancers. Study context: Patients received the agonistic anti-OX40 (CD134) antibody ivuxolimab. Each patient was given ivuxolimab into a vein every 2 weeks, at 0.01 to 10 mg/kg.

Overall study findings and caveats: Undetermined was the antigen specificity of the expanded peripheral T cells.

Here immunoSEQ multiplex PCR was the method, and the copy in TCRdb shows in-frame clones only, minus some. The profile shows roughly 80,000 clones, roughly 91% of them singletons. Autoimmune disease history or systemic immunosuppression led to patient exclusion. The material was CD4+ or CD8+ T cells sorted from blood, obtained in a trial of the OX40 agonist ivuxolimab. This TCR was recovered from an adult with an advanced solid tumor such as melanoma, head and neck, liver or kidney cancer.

The CDR3: CASSPTDGYEQYF. The CDR3, as DNA: TGTGCCAGTAGTCCCACCGACGGTTACGAGCAGTACTTC. The chain carries TRBV19 and TRBJ2-7; D is ambiguous. The V end was cut by 5 bases, the J end by 4 bases, with 12 bases between. Germline values: CDR1 LNHDA, CDR2 SQIVND (reference sequence). CDR3 length: 13 amino acids.